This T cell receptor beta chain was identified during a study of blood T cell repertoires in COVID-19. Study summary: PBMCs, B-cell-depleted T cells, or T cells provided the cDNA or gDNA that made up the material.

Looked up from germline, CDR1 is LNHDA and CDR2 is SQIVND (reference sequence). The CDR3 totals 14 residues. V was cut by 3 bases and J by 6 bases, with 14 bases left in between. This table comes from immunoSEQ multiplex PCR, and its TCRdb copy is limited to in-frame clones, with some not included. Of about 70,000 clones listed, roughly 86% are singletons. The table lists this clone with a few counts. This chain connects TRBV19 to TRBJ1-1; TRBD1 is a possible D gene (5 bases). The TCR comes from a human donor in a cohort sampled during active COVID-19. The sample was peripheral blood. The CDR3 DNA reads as TGTGCCAGTAGTATGGGGGGGGGTGTCCCTGAAGCTTTCTTT. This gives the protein CASSMGGGVPEAFF.